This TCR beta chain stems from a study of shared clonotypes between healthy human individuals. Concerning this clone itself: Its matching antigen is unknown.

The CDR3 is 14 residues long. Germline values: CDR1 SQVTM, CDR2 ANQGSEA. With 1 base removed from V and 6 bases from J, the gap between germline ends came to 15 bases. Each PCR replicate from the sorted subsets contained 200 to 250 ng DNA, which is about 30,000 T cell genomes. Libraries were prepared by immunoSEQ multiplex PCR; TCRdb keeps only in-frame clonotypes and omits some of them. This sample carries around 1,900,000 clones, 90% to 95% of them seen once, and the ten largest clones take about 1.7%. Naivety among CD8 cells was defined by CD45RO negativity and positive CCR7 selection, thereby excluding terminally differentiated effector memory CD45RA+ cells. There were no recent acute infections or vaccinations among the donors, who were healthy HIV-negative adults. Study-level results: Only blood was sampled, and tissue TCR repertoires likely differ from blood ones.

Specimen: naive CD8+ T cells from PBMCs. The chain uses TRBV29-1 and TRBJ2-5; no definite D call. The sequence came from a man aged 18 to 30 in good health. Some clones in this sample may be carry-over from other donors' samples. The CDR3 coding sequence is TGCAGCGTTGAAGTTTTCAGCCCCGGACAGACCCAGTACTTC. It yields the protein CSVEVFSPGQTQYF.